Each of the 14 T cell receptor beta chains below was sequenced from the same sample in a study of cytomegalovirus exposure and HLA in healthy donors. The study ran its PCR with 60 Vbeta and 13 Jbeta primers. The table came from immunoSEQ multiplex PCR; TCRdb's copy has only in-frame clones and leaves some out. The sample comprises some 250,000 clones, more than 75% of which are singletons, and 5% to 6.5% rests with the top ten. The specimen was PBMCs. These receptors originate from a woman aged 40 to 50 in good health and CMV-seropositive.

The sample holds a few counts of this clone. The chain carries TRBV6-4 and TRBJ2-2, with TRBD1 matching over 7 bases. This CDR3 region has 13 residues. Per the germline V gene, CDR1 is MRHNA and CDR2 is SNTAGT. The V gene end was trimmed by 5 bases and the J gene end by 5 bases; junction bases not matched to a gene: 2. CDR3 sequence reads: CASSPQGTGELFF. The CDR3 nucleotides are TGTGCCAGCAGTCCACAGGGGACCGGGGAGCTGTTTTTT.

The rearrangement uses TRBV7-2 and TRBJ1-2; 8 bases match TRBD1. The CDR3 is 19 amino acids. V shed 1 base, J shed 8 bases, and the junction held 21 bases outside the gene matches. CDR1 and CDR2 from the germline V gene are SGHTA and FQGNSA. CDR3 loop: CASSLGAGGATVPNVGYTF. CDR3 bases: TGTGCCAGCAGCTTAGGGGCAGGGGGCGCAACGGTTCCCAATGTGGGCTACACCTTC.

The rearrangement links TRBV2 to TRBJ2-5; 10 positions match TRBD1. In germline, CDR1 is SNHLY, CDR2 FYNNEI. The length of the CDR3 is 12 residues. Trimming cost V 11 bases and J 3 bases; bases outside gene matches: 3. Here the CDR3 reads CAGGTGEETQYF. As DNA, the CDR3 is TGTGCCGGTGGGACAGGGGAAGAGACCCAGTACTTC.

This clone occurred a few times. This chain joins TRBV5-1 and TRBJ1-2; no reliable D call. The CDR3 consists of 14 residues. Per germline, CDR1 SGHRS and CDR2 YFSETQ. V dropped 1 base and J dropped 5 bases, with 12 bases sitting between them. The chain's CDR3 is CASSLNLEPYGYTF. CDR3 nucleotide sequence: TGCGCCAGCAGCTTGAATTTGGAGCCGTATGGCTACACCTTC.

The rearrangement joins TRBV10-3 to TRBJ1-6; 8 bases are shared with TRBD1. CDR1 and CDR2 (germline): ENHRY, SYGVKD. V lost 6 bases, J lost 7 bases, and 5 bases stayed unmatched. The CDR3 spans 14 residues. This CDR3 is CAIRDRGNNSPLHF. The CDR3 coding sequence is TGTGCCATCAGAGACAGGGGAAACAATTCACCCCTCCACTTT.

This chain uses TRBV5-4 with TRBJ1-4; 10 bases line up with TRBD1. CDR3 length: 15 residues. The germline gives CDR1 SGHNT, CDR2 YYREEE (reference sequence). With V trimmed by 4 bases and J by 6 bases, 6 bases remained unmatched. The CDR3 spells CASSPDRGQDEKLFF. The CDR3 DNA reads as TGTGCCAGCAGCCCCGACAGGGGGCAGGATGAAAAACTGTTTTTT.

In nucleotides, the CDR3 is TGTGCCAGCACCAGACAGGGCGGTTCTGGGGCCAACGTCCTGACTTTC. Protein product: CASTRQGGSGANVLTF. The chain carries TRBV19 and TRBJ2-6, with 7 positions matching TRBD1. Germline values: CDR1 LNHDA, CDR2 SQIVND (reference sequence). Trimming at V came to 9 bases and at J to 1 base, leaving 9 bases not matched to a gene. The length of the CDR3 is 16 residues.

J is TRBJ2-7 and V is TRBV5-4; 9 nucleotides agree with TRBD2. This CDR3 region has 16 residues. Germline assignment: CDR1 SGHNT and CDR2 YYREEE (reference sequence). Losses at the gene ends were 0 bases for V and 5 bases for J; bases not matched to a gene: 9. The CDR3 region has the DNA TGTGCCAGCAGCTTGGCCCAACCGGGACTAGCCCACGAGCAGTACTTC. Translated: CASSLAQPGLAHEQYF.

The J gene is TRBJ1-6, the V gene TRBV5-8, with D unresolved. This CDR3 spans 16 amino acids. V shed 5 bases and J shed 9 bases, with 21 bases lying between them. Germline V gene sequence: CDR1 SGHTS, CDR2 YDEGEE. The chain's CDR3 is CASRSAGGWGSSPLHF. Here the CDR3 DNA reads TGTGCCAGCAGATCGGCAGGAGGGTGGGGTAGTTCACCCCTCCACTTT.

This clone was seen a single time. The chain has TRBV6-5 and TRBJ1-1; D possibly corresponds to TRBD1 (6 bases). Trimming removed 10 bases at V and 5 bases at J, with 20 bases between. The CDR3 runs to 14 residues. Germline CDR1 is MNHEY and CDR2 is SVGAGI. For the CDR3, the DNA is TGTGCCACCATGGGCGACAGGCTATTGACTGAAGCTTTCTTT. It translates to CATMGDRLLTEAFF.

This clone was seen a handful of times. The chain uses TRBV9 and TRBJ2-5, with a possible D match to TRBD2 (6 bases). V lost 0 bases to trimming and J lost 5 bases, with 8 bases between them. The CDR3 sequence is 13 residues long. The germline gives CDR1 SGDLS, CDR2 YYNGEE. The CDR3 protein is CASSVALAETQYF. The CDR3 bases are TGTGCCAGCAGCGTAGCGCTAGCGGAGACCCAGTACTTC.

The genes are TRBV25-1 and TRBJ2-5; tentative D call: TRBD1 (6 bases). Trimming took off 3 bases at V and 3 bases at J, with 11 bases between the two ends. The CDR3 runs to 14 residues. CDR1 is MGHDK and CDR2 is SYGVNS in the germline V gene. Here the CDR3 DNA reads TGTGCCAGCAGTGAGCCGGGACATAAAGAGACCCAGTACTTC. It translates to CASSEPGHKETQYF. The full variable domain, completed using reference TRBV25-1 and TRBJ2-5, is EADIYQTPRYLVIGTGKKITLECSQTMGHDKMYWYQQDPGMELHLIHYSYGVNSTEKGDLSSESTVSRIRTEHFPLTLESARPSHTSQYLCASSEPGHKETQYFGPGTRLLVL.

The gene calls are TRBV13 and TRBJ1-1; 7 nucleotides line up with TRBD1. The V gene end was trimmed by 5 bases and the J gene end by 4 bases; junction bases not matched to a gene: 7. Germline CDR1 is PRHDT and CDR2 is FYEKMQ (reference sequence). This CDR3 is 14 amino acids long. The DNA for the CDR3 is TGTGCCAGCAGCACCCAACAGGGGCTCACTGAAGCTTTCTTT. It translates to CASSTQQGLTEAFF.

The DNA of the CDR3 is TGTGCCAGCAGCCAAGCGGCAGGGGTAGGGTATGGCTACACCTTC. Its protein product is CASSQAAGVGYGYTF. The rearrangement uses TRBV4-2 and TRBJ1-2; a weak D match, TRBD1 (6 bases). The germline V gene encodes CDR1 LGHNA and CDR2 YNFKEQ. Trimming left V 1 base short and J 5 bases short, with 14 bases between. The CDR3 loop spans 15 amino acids.